The 10 T cell receptor beta chains reported below all come from one sample, sequenced in a study of naive and memory T cell subsets. Two oligonucleotides, mixed equimolar, formed the beta constant-region primer covering TRBC1 and TRBC2. Nested alpha and beta constant-region primers with the SP2 primer drove four PCR rounds on ligated cDNA. One entry per CDR3 protein, called by TCRdb with MiXCR from the UMI-ligation and nested PCR reads. Altogether 85,000 or so distinct CDR3 sequences are present, around 9% being singletons, with the ten largest covering about 1.3%. Source material: naive CD8+ T cells from blood. The receptors come from a human donor in good health.

Ten or more counts support this clonotype. The V gene is TRBV23-1, the J gene TRBJ2-1, with a tentative D call TRBD1 (5 bases). TRBV23-1 is reported as an ORF; its role is uncertain. This CDR3 spans 12 amino acids. V was cut by 6 bases and J by 2 bases, with 5 bases left in between. This CDR3 is CASRDTYNEQFF. The CDR3 nucleotides read TGCGCCAGCAGGGACACCTACAATGAGCAGTTCTTC.

V usage is TRBV7-9 and J usage is TRBJ2-2; tentatively, D is TRBD1 (7 bases). The CDR3 covers 13 residues. Trimming stripped 11 bases from V and 5 bases from J, with 15 bases between. Germline V lookup: CDR1 SEHNR, CDR2 FQNEAQ (reference sequence). The chain's CDR3 is CAGRTGGTGELFF. CDR3 sequence (DNA): TGTGCCGGTCGGACAGGAGGGACCGGGGAGCTGTTTTTT.

The CDR3 DNA follows: TGTGCCAGCAGTTTTTCGGACAGCAACAATGAGCAGTTCTTC. Translated: CASSFSDSNNEQFF. The J gene is TRBJ2-1, the V gene TRBV6-5, with D possibly being TRBD1 (6 bases). Per germline, CDR1 MNHEY and CDR2 SVGAGI. The CDR3 extends over 14 amino acids. V gave up 4 bases and J gave up 5 bases, with 12 bases separating them.

This clonotype was detected a few times. The chain links TRBV30 to TRBJ2-7, with unresolved D. The germline gives CDR1 GTSNPN, CDR2 SVGIG (reference sequence). The CDR3 contains 16 residues. V shed 0 bases and J shed 0 bases, with 15 bases lying between them. The CDR3 nucleotides read TGTGCCTGGAGTGTAAGAGAGAACAGTCACTCCTACGAGCAGTACTTC. Amino acid sequence: CAWSVRENSHSYEQYF.

Concerning this clonotype itself: This may come from a read error, since a much larger clone is one base off. The CDR3 here is CVSSLADNQPQHF. CDR3 bases: TGTGTCAGCAGCTTGGCAGACAATCAGCCCCAGCATTTT. V usage is TRBV5-5 and J usage is TRBJ1-5; D unresolved. Germline V gene lookup returns CDR1 SGHKS and CDR2 YYEKEE (reference sequence). CDR3 length: 13 amino acids. The full variable domain, completed using reference TRBV5-5 and TRBJ1-5, is DAGVTQSPTHLIKTRGQQVTLRCSPISGHKSVSWYQQVLGQGPQFIFQYYEKEERGRGNFPDRFSARQFPNYSSELNVNALLLGDSALYLCVSSLADNQPQHFGDGTRLSIL.

This clonotype has ten or more counts. The rearrangement links TRBV24-1 to TRBJ2-3; D remains unclear. Germline lookup yields CDR1 KGHDR and CDR2 SFDVKD. V lost 6 bases and J lost 5, with 11 bases in between. The CDR3 contains 13 residues. The CDR3 here is CATSRAWQDTQYF. The DNA of the CDR3 is TGTGCCACCAGTCGCGCTTGGCAAGATACGCAGTATTTT.

The sample holds many counts of this clonotype. The V gene is TRBV2, the J gene TRBJ2-1; 7 bases are a match to TRBD1. CDR3 size: 13 residues. Germline values: CDR1 SNHLY, CDR2 FYNNEI. With 8 bases clipped from V and 3 bases from J, the junction kept 4 bases outside the gene matches. CDR3 region: CASVQGNYNEQFF. As DNA, the CDR3 is TGTGCCAGCGTACAGGGGAACTACAATGAGCAGTTCTTC. Using reference TRBV2 and TRBJ2-1 for the parts outside the CDR3, the full variable domain is EPEVTQTPSHQVTQMGQEVILRCVPISNHLYFYWYRQILGQKVEFLVSFYNNEISEKSEIFDDQFSVERPDGSNFTLKIRSTKLEDSAMYFCASVQGNYNEQFFGPGTRLTVL.

The table lists this clonotype with many counts. J is TRBJ2-7 and V is TRBV5-4; D is perhaps TRBD2 (6 bases). CDR3 length equals 13 residues. The V gene's germline CDR1 is SGHNT and CDR2 YYREEE (reference sequence). Trimming removed 2 bases at V and 1 base at J, with 7 bases between. The CDR3 DNA sequence: TGTGCCAGCAGCTTTGCGGGGTCCTACGAGCAGTACTTC. Protein product: CASSFAGSYEQYF.

In its sample, this clonotype was seen a few times. The V and J genes are TRBV29-1 and TRBJ2-1; no clear D gene. The CDR3 is 14 residues long. V was cut by 5 bases and J by 1 base, with 12 bases left in between. CDR1 SQVTM and CDR2 ANQGSEA come from the germline V gene. CDR3 DNA: TGCAGCGTTCCCCGGGTGGGATCCTACAATGAGCAGTTCTTC. Its protein product is CSVPRVGSYNEQFF.

This clonotype turned up a few times. The chain is built from TRBV6-5 and TRBJ1-2, with D unresolved. The CDR3 extends over 13 amino acids. Germline-derived CDR1 and CDR2 are MNHEY and SVGAGI. V gave up 1 base and J gave up 3 bases, with 6 bases separating them. DNA for the CDR3: TGTGCCAGCAGTTACTTTGGGGACTATGGCTACACCTTC. Its translation: CASSYFGDYGYTF.